This passage covers 3 T cell receptor beta chains from one sample sequenced in a study of cytomegalovirus exposure and HLA in healthy donors. Amplification used 60 Vbeta primers and 13 Jbeta primers. Profiling relied on immunoSEQ multiplex PCR, and the TCRdb table lists in-frame clones only, not all of them. The sample shows about 150,000 clones, roughly 70% of them seen only once. Sequencing input: PBMCs. These TCRs come from a woman aged 18 to 35 in good health and CMV-seropositive.

V and J are TRBV7-2 and TRBJ1-1; the D is unclear. V shed 4 bases and J shed 4 bases, with 16 bases lying between them. Germline V gene data show CDR1 as SGHTA and CDR2 as FQGNSA. This CDR3 is 15 amino acids long. The CDR3 DNA sequence: TGTGCCAGCAGCTCCACTCGCGGGAAGGTCACTGAAGCTTTCTTT. Its translation is CASSSTRGKVTEAFF.

The chain carries TRBV2 and TRBJ1-4, with 8 positions matching TRBD1. CDR3 length: 14 amino acids. After removal of 1 base from V and 12 bases from J, the junction contained 7 bases not matched to a gene. Germline lookup yields CDR1 SNHLY and CDR2 FYNNEI. In nucleotides, the CDR3 is TGTGCCAGCAGTGAAGGGACAGGGTTCGTTCAACTGTTTTTT. It specifies CASSEGTGFVQLFF.

With respect to this clone: At one boundary the junction diverges from the germline segment, which might be a read error. The V and J genes are TRBV6-5 and TRBJ1-6; the D is unclear. Germline V gives CDR1 MNHEY, CDR2 SVGAGI. The CDR3 is 15 residues long. CDR3 nucleotides: TGTTCCAGCAGTTACTCGGACGGGAGGTATTCACCCCTCCACTTT. Its translation: CSSSYSDGRYSPLHF.